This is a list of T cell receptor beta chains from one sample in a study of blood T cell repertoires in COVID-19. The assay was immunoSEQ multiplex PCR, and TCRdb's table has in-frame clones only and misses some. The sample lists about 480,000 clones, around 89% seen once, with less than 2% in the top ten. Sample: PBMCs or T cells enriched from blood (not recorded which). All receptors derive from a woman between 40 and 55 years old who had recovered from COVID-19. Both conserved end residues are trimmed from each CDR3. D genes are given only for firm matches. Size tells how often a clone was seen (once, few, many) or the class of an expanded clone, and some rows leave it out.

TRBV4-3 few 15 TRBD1 ASSQDGRTGQLGGYT
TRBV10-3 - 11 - AISESRNSEAF
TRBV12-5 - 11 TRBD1 ASGSRDRGGYT
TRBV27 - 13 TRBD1 ASSLKQGWEQPQH
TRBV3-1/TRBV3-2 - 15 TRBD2 ASSQVRAGAYNNEQF
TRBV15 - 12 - ATSTGDIFRGAF
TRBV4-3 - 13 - ASSQAGASTDTQY
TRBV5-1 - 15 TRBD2 ASSPGSGLAGYYEQY
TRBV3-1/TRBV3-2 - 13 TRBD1 ASSFYRDRDTEAF
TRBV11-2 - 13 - ASSLGSGPNTEAF
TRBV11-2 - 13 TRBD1 ASSPRQGRDEKLF
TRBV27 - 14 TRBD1 ASTPLGGQGVHEQY
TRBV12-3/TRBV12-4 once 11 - ASRRDSNEKLF
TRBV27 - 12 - ASRAMTGPGGYT
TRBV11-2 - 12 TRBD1 ASSLTGMGNEQF
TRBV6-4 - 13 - ASSDSRGLAYEQY
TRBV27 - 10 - ASTGSTRQAF
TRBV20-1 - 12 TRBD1 SASWDRSYNEQF
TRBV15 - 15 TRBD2 ATSRDGTSGTLYEQY
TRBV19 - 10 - ASSRLNTEAF
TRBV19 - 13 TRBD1 ASSIQQGVGPGYT
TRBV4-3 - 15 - ASSQSWSVTSTDTQY
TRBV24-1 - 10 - ATSDGHAGMY
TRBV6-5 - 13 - ASGDTRGPGYGYT
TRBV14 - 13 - ASSQDHGIRYGYT
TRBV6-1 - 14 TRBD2 ASSVAGGRSTDTQY
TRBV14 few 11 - ASSQGQPGELF
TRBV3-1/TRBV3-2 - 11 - ASSQEAVSEAF
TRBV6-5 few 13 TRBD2 ASSYSRTRTNEQF
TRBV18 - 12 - ASSPAGVNSPLH
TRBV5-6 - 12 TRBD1 ASSLGQGAYEQY
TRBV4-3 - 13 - ASSQEWRSRYGYT
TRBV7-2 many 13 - ASSSSGYLNNEQF
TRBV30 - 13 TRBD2 AWSRSGKSYNEQF
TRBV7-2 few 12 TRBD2 ASSLVGLGNEQF
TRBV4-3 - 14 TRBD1 ASSQARQGNENTIY
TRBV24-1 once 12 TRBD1 ATSDPDRGYGYT